This T cell receptor beta chain was sequenced in a study of beta chain features in type 1 diabetes. General study findings and limits: It was possible that PCR favored shorter templates, equally so in patients and controls.

The investigators reverse transcribed all of the isolated RNA, so they sequenced expressed TCRB transcripts. Sequenced by immunoSEQ multiplex PCR; TCRdb stores in-frame clones only, minus some. This sample has 150,000 or so clones, with about a tenth found just once. With 5 bases removed from V and 10 bases from J, the gap between germline ends came to 12 bases. Germline V gene sequence: CDR1 SGHTA, CDR2 FQGNSA. The CDR3 extends over 13 amino acids. Many counts were recorded for this clone. The antigen is undetermined. This receptor was obtained from a man aged 18 to 29 in good health. This chain links TRBV7-2 with TRBJ1-6; D remains unclear. Sequences were obtained from central memory CD4+ T cells from blood. CDR3 sequence reads: CASSPLATSPLHF. The CDR3 bases are TGTGCCAGCAGCCCGTTGGCAACCTCACCCCTCCACTTT.